This is a list of T cell receptor beta chains from one sample in a study of blood T cell repertoires in COVID-19. Measured with immunoSEQ multiplex PCR; TCRdb has only the in-frame clones, and not every one. The sample includes about 200,000 clones, roughly 86% of them seen just once. The sequencing input was peripheral blood. Every receptor here comes from a man younger than 30 with active or convalescent COVID-19. CDR3s include the opening cysteine and the closing phenylalanine or tryptophan. Fields, in order: CDR3 length, V gene, clone size, J gene, D gene, CDR3 DNA, CDR3 protein. The D gene is left open where the match is weak. Clone size, where shown, is once, few, many, or a class for clones that have expanded.

cdr3_length: 16
v_call: TRBV7-9
clone_size: NA
j_call: TRBJ1-2
d_call: NA
cdr3_nt: TGTGCCAGCAGCCCTGCGGGGGGCTTTTGGAAATATGGCTACACCTTC
cdr3_aa: CASSPAGGFWKYGYTF

cdr3_length: 13
v_call: TRBV7-3
clone_size: NA
j_call: TRBJ1-1
d_call: NA
cdr3_nt: TGTGCCAGCAGCCCGGGTGGGAACACTGAAGCTTTCTTT
cdr3_aa: CASSPGGNTEAFF

cdr3_length: 13
v_call: TRBV12-5
clone_size: NA
j_call: TRBJ1-2
d_call: TRBD1
cdr3_nt: TGTGCTAGTGGTTCGCGGACAGGGGAAGGCTACACCTTC
cdr3_aa: CASGSRTGEGYTF

cdr3_length: 18
v_call: TRBV5-1
clone_size: once
j_call: TRBJ1-1
d_call: NA
cdr3_nt: TGCGCCAGCAGCTTGGCCGGGTTGGTACTCCGACGGGGAGATGAAGCTTTCTTT
cdr3_aa: CASSLAGLVLRRGDEAFF

cdr3_length: 15
v_call: TRBV5-4
clone_size: NA
j_call: TRBJ2-7
d_call: NA
cdr3_nt: TGTGCCAGCAGCCCCGGGGGTGGAGACCCCTACGAGCAGTACTTC
cdr3_aa: CASSPGGGDPYEQYF

cdr3_length: 13
v_call: TRBV6-5
clone_size: NA
j_call: TRBJ2-3
d_call: TRBD2
cdr3_nt: TGTGCCAGCAGGGGTAGCGGGACAGATACGCAGTATTTT
cdr3_aa: CASRGSGTDTQYF

cdr3_length: 17
v_call: TRBV3-1/TRBV3-2
clone_size: NA
j_call: TRBJ2-3
d_call: TRBD2
cdr3_nt: TGTGCCAGCAGCCTTGGACTAGCGGGATGGGGGCCAGATACGCAGTATTTT
cdr3_aa: CASSLGLAGWGPDTQYF

cdr3_length: 16
v_call: TRBV5-1
clone_size: once
j_call: TRBJ2-7
d_call: TRBD2
cdr3_nt: TGCGCCAGCAGCTTGTCGTACCTAGCGGGCTCCTACGAGCAGTACTTC
cdr3_aa: CASSLSYLAGSYEQYF

cdr3_length: 15
v_call: TRBV9
clone_size: NA
j_call: TRBJ2-1
d_call: NA
cdr3_nt: TGTGCCAGCAGCGTTAGCGGTGACTCCTACAATGAGCAGTTCTTC
cdr3_aa: CASSVSGDSYNEQFF

cdr3_length: 15
v_call: TRBV9
clone_size: NA
j_call: TRBJ1-2
d_call: NA
cdr3_nt: TGTGCCAGCAGCCCCCGCGGGAGGCTGGGGCAGGGCTACACCTTC
cdr3_aa: CASSPRGRLGQGYTF

cdr3_length: 14
v_call: TRBV6-5
clone_size: NA
j_call: TRBJ1-1
d_call: NA
cdr3_nt: TGTGCCAGCAGTTACTCAGCAGGGTTGAGCTTATCCTTCTTT
cdr3_aa: CASSYSAGLSLSFF

cdr3_length: 15
v_call: TRBV27
clone_size: once
j_call: TRBJ1-4
d_call: NA
cdr3_nt: TGTGCCAGCAGTTTATCCCCTGGGGGCAGTGAAAAACTGTTTTTT
cdr3_aa: CASSLSPGGSEKLFF

cdr3_length: 12
v_call: TRBV7-9
clone_size: NA
j_call: TRBJ2-5
d_call: NA
cdr3_nt: TGTGCCAGCAGCTTTATAGAGGAGACCCAGTACTTC
cdr3_aa: CASSFIEETQYF

cdr3_length: 17
v_call: TRBV10-1
clone_size: once
j_call: TRBJ1-6
d_call: NA
cdr3_nt: TGCGCCAGCAGGACAACACAGGGTGGGGGTCCTAATTCACCCCTCCACTTT
cdr3_aa: CASRTTQGGGPNSPLHF

cdr3_length: 13
v_call: TRBV2
clone_size: NA
j_call: TRBJ2-1
d_call: NA
cdr3_nt: TGTGCCAGCAGTGAGGGAGGTGGGGATGAGCAGTTCTTC
cdr3_aa: CASSEGGGDEQFF

cdr3_length: 13
v_call: TRBV5-1
clone_size: NA
j_call: TRBJ2-7
d_call: TRBD1
cdr3_nt: TGCGCCAGCAGTCGGGACAGGTCCTACGAGCAGTACTTC
cdr3_aa: CASSRDRSYEQYF

cdr3_length: 15
v_call: TRBV2
clone_size: NA
j_call: TRBJ2-7
d_call: TRBD1
cdr3_nt: TGTGCCAGCAGACTAGTCTACAGGGGGGAATACGAGCAGTACTTC
cdr3_aa: CASRLVYRGEYEQYF

cdr3_length: 15
v_call: TRBV5-1
clone_size: NA
j_call: TRBJ1-4
d_call: NA
cdr3_nt: TGCGCCAGCAGCTTGGCCGCGGACAGAAGTGAAAAACTGTTTTTT
cdr3_aa: CASSLAADRSEKLFF

cdr3_length: 17
v_call: TRBV19
clone_size: NA
j_call: TRBJ1-5
d_call: NA
cdr3_nt: TGTGCCAGTACTATGAGGAGGATAGGGGGTAGCAATCAGCCCCAGCATTTT
cdr3_aa: CASTMRRIGGSNQPQHF

cdr3_length: 17
v_call: TRBV24-1
clone_size: NA
j_call: TRBJ1-5
d_call: TRBD1
cdr3_nt: TGTGCCACCAGTGATCCGAGATCGGGACAGAACAATCAGCCCCAGCATTTT
cdr3_aa: CATSDPRSGQNNQPQHF

cdr3_length: 15
v_call: TRBV7-2
clone_size: once
j_call: TRBJ1-5
d_call: NA
cdr3_nt: TGTGCCAGCAGCGGGAGTGTCAGTAGCAATCAGCCCCAGCATTTT
cdr3_aa: CASSGSVSSNQPQHF

cdr3_length: 15
v_call: TRBV19
clone_size: NA
j_call: TRBJ1-2
d_call: TRBD1
cdr3_nt: TGTGCCAGTAAAACCCGACAGGGCGTTGACTATGGCTACACCTTC
cdr3_aa: CASKTRQGVDYGYTF

cdr3_length: 14
v_call: TRBV30
clone_size: NA
j_call: TRBJ1-4
d_call: TRBD1
cdr3_nt: TGTGCCTGGAAATTGACAGGGGGTGATGAAAAACTGTTTTTT
cdr3_aa: CAWKLTGGDEKLFF

cdr3_length: 13
v_call: TRBV7-9
clone_size: once
j_call: TRBJ1-5
d_call: NA
cdr3_nt: TGTGCCAGCAGCTTGGAGCATGGTCAGCCCCAGCATTTT
cdr3_aa: CASSLEHGQPQHF